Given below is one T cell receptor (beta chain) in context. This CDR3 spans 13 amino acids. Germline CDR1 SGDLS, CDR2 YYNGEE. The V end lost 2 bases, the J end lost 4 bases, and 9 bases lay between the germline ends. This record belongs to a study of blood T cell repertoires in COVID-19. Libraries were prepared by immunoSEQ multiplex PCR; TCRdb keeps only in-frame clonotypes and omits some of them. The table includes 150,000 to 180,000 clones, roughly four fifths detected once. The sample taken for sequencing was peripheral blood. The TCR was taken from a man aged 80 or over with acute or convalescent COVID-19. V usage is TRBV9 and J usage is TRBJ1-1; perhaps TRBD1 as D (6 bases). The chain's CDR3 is CASSVDSGTEAFF. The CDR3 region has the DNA TGTGCCAGCAGCGTGGACAGTGGCACTGAAGCTTTCTTT.